The source of this T cell receptor (beta chain) is a study of CD8+CD57+ T cells in acquired aplastic anemia. CDR3 and TCR beta VDJ profiling relied on a genomic DNA template. TCRdb fed the reads into MiXCR, producing one record per CDR3 protein. The data hold about 190,000 distinct CDR3 sequences, with approximately 49% observed a single time. This clonotype has a count of ten or more. The CDR3 totals 14 residues. Trimming removed 3 bases from V and 1 base from J, with 9 bases in between. Germline V CDR1 and CDR2: SNHLY, FYNNEI. The chain recombines TRBV2 with TRBJ1-2; D ambiguous. This TCR was sampled from a human donor in good health, serving as a control. Input material: sorted CD4+, CD8+, or CD8+CD57+ T cells (not recorded which) from PBMCs. The CDR3 region is CASSDGVLNYGYTF. The CDR3 nucleotides are TGTGCCAGCAGTGACGGGGTGCTTAACTATGGCTACACCTTC.